These 23 T cell receptor beta chains originate from one sample sequenced in a study of blood T cell repertoires in COVID-19 (TCRdb year 2020). The method behind the library was the immunoSEQ multiplex PCR assay. TCRdb took over this immuneACCESS table, retaining in-frame rearrangements with V and J assigned. Such tables are incomplete; in checked studies, under half of the missing clones stem from an unresolved V gene, and the remainder is unexplained. The sample contains some 140,000 clones, 75% to 80% of them found a single time. Jointly, the top ten make up around 1.5% of the sample. Material: peripheral blood. The receptors here all came from an elderly man with acute or convalescent COVID-19.

The chain carries TRBV21-1 and TRBJ2-5; the D call of TRBD1 is as the table states it, not checked on the DNA. TRBV21-1 is reported as a pseudogene. CDR3 length equals 16 residues. CDR3 nucleotide sequence: TGTGCCAGCAGCAAAGTTGGGACAGTGCCCCGCGGGACCCAGTACTTC. Translated, it gives CASSKVGTVPRGTQYF.

The J gene is TRBJ1-5, the V gene TRBV28; 7 nucleotides line up with TRBD1. The CDR3 is made up of 13 amino acids. V shed 3 bases, J shed 9 bases, and the junction held 5 bases outside the gene matches. Germline CDR1 is MDHEN and CDR2 is SYDVKM. The CDR3 region is CASSFQGDLPQHF. The CDR3 region has the DNA TGTGCCAGCAGTTTTCAGGGGGATCTGCCCCAGCATTTT.

A few counts support this clone. This sequence joins TRBV5-1 and TRBJ1-6, with 9 positions matching TRBD1. Germline CDR1 is SGHRS and CDR2 is YFSETQ. J gave up 3 bases and V 1 base, and 2 bases lay outside the gene matches. The CDR3 contains 16 residues. As DNA, the CDR3 is TGCGCCAGCAGCTTGCAGGGACAGGGCTATAATTCACCCCTCCACTTT. Its protein product is CASSLQGQGYNSPLHF.

In this sample, this clone turned up once. The CDR3 DNA follows: TGTGCCAGCAGCTCTATGATGGGGGGCTACAATGAGCAGTTCTTC. It translates to CASSSMMGGYNEQFF. This sequence joins TRBV7-3 and TRBJ2-1, with a weak D call TRBD2 (6 bases). This CDR3 has 15 amino acids. The germline CDR1 and CDR2 sequences are SGHTA and FQGTGA. V shed 4 bases and J shed 3 bases, with 13 bases lying between them. The full variable domain, in which reference TRBV7-3 and TRBJ2-1 provide the parts outside the CDR3, is GAGVSQTPSNKVTEKGKYVELRCDPISGHTALYWYRQSLGQGPEFLIYFQGTGAADDSGLPNDRFFAVRPEGSVSTLKIQRTERGDSAVYLCASSSMMGGYNEQFFGPGTRLTVL.

A single count supports this clone. The CDR3, as DNA: TGTGCCAGCAGTGTAAGGGGACAGGGGGCCTACGAGCAGTACTTC. It specifies CASSVRGQGAYEQYF. V gene TRBV27 combines with J gene TRBJ2-7, with 11 bases aligning to TRBD1. Trimming removed 5 bases from V and 2 bases from J; junction bases left unmatched: 5. This CDR3 spans 15 amino acids. Per the germline V gene, CDR1 is MNHEY and CDR2 is SMNVEV (reference sequence).

The V call is TRBV3-1 (or the pseudogene TRBV3-2), the J call TRBJ2-5; 9 bases agree with TRBD2. Germline V gene sequence: CDR1 LGHDT, CDR2 YNNKEL (reference sequence). The V and J ends lost 4 bases and 10 bases, in that order; junction bases with no gene match: 13. This CDR3 comprises 15 residues. The CDR3 here is CASSLLAGTGEGQYF. DNA for the CDR3: TGTGCCAGCAGCCTGCTAGCGGGGACCGGGGAGGGCCAGTACTTC.

This rearrangement joins TRBV28 to TRBJ2-2, with 8 bases that match TRBD1. Germline V gives CDR1 MDHEN, CDR2 SYDVKM. V shed 5 bases and J 5 bases; nucleotides not matched to a gene: 7. CDR3 size: 15 residues. CDR3 DNA sequence: TGTGCCAGCAGTCCGGGACAGGACGATACCGGGGAGCTGTTTTTT. Its translation is CASSPGQDDTGELFF.

This clone has just a few counts. This chain connects TRBV11-1 to TRBJ2-4, with a tentative D call TRBD1 (5 bases). CDR1 SGHAT and CDR2 FQDESV come from the germline V gene (reference sequence). V was cut by 3 bases and J by 6 bases, with 9 bases left in between. There are 13 residues in the CDR3. CDR3 DNA: TGTGCCAGCAGCTTGTTCCAGGGAAACATTCAGTACTTC. Protein: CASSLFQGNIQYF.

This clone was seen a handful of times. The chain couples TRBV6-5 to TRBJ1-2, with 7 nucleotides matching TRBD1. The germline CDR1 and CDR2 sequences are MNHEY and SVGAGI. The CDR3 loop spans 14 amino acids. V dropped 5 bases and J dropped 4; count of bases not matched to a gene: 7. The CDR3 sequence: CASSPLGQPYGYTF. In DNA, the CDR3 is TGTGCCAGCAGTCCCCTGGGACAGCCCTATGGCTACACCTTC.

This sequence joins TRBV27 and TRBJ1-1; a weak D match, TRBD1 (6 bases). Between the trimmed V and J ends, which lost 3 bases and 4 bases, there was a span of 12 bases. The V gene's germline CDR1 is MNHEY and CDR2 SMNVEV (reference sequence). CDR3 length equals 14 residues. Here the CDR3 DNA reads TGTGCCAGCAGTTTTGAAACAGGGTTCACTGAAGCTTTCTTT. It encodes CASSFETGFTEAFF.

The V and J genes are TRBV3-1 (or the pseudogene TRBV3-2) and TRBJ2-1; 9 bases are shared with TRBD2. Losses at the gene ends were 1 base for V and 8 bases for J; bases not matched to a gene: 3. Per the germline V gene, CDR1 is LGHDT and CDR2 is YNNKEL (reference sequence). The CDR3 contains 14 residues. CDR3 in amino acids: CASSQGGGVDEQFF. CDR3 nucleotides: TGTGCCAGCAGCCAAGGCGGGGGGGTTGATGAGCAGTTCTTC.

This chain links TRBV19 with TRBJ2-1; 13 bases are a match to TRBD2. The length of the CDR3 is 15 residues. Germline V gene lookup returns CDR1 LNHDA and CDR2 SQIVND (reference sequence). The V and J ends lost 5 bases and 9 bases, in that order; junction bases with no gene match: 7. The CDR3 bases are TGTGCCAGTAGTCTCGGGACTAGCGGGGAGAGTGAGCAGTTCTTC. Protein product: CASSLGTSGESEQFF.

The rearrangement links TRBV5-4 to TRBJ2-2, with D unresolved. This CDR3 is built from 17 residues. Trimming removed 4 bases at V and 1 base at J, with 17 bases between. In germline, CDR1 is SGHNT, CDR2 YYREEE (reference sequence). The DNA for the CDR3 is TGTGCCAGCAGCCTTGGCGGTATCACGATGAACACCGGGGAGCTGTTTTTT. Translated, it gives CASSLGGITMNTGELFF.

This clone was observed a single time. V is TRBV14 and J is TRBJ1-2; weak D call: TRBD1 (5 bases). V gave up 0 bases and J gave up 8 bases, with 7 bases separating them. CDR1 is SGHDN, CDR2 FVKESK, per germline. The CDR3 contains 12 residues. The chain's CDR3 is CASSQDRQGYTF. CDR3 nucleotide sequence: TGTGCCAGCAGCCAAGACCGACAGGGCTACACCTTC.

The chain recombines TRBV18 with TRBJ2-7, with 10 bases aligning to TRBD1. V was clipped by 3 bases and J by 6 bases; unmatched bases: 5. The CDR3 has 14 residues. CDR1 is KGHSH and CDR2 is LQKENI in the germline V gene. The CDR3 region is CASSPGQGLREQYF. CDR3 bases: TGTGCCAGCTCACCGGGACAGGGGCTCCGCGAGCAGTACTTC.

The chain employs TRBV14 and TRBJ2-2; D not certain. Trimming left V 1 base short and J 4 bases short, with 7 bases between. Germline V gives CDR1 SGHDN, CDR2 FVKESK. There are 14 residues in the CDR3. The CDR3, as DNA: TGTGCCAGCAGCCAAGCCATCCCCACCGGGGAGCTGTTTTTT. It is translated as CASSQAIPTGELFF. Filled out from reference TRBV14 and TRBJ2-2, the complete variable domain reads EAGVTQFPSHSVIEKGQTVTLRCDPISGHDNLYWYRRVMGKEIKFLLHFVKESKQDESGMPNNRFLAERTGGTYSTLKVQPAELEDSGVYFCASSQAIPTGELFFGEGSRLTVL.

The chain combines TRBV5-6 with TRBJ2-7, with D maybe TRBD1 (6 bases). CDR1 and CDR2 from the germline V gene are SGHDT and YYEEEE. The CDR3 length is 11 residues. V lost 4 bases to trimming and J lost 6 bases, with 8 bases between them. CDR3 sequence reads: CASSRQAEQYF. CDR3 DNA sequence: TGTGCCAGCAGCCGACAGGCCGAGCAGTACTTC.

This chain connects TRBV18 to TRBJ1-3; 7 bases fit TRBD1. The CDR3 totals 17 residues. V dropped 5 bases and J dropped 0; count of bases not matched to a gene: 10. Germline V gene data show CDR1 as KGHSH and CDR2 as LQKENI. The CDR3 DNA reads as TGTGCCAGCTCAATCGCAACAGGGGACCTCTCTGGAAACACCATATATTTT. This gives the protein CASSIATGDLSGNTIYF.

V gene TRBV7-6 combines with J gene TRBJ2-3, with 8 bases lining up with TRBD2. J lost 3 bases, V lost 7 bases, and 9 bases had no gene match. The germline V gene has CDR1 SGHVS and CDR2 FNYEAQ. This CDR3 contains 15 residues. The CDR3 bases are TGTGCCAGCACCTCAATCGGGGGGGGAACAGATACGCAGTATTTT. It yields the protein CASTSIGGGTDTQYF.

The chain has TRBV4-2 and TRBJ2-4; 9 bases match TRBD2. Losses at the gene ends were 4 bases for V and 5 bases for J; bases not matched to a gene: 15. This CDR3 contains 18 residues. CDR1 LGHNA and CDR2 YNFKEQ come from the germline V gene. CDR3 sequence reads: CASSRAPRAGGQENIQYF. The CDR3 DNA reads TGTGCCAGCAGCCGTGCACCCAGGGCGGGGGGGCAGGAAAACATTCAGTACTTC.

The V call is TRBV18, the J call TRBJ1-3, with TRBD1 matching 9 bases. The CDR3 is 15 amino acids. The V gene end was trimmed by 4 bases and the J gene end by 2 bases; junction bases not matched to a gene: 3. Germline CDR1 reads KGHSH; CDR2 reads LQKENI. In DNA, the CDR3 is TGTGCCAGCTCACTTGGGACAGGGACTGGAAACACCATATATTTT. Translated, it gives CASSLGTGTGNTIYF.

V usage is TRBV7-6 and J usage is TRBJ1-5, with TRBD1 as a possible D gene (6 bases). Between the trimmed V and J ends, which lost 5 bases and 7 bases, there was a span of 12 bases. The CDR3 spans 13 residues. Germline assignment: CDR1 SGHVS and CDR2 FNYEAQ. The CDR3 sequence is CASSQQGRQPQHF. DNA for the CDR3: TGTGCCAGCAGCCAACAGGGTCGACAGCCCCAGCATTTT.

This rearrangement joins TRBV18 to TRBJ2-3; 14 bases are a match to TRBD2. The germline gives CDR1 KGHSH, CDR2 LQKENI. J gave up 2 bases and V 5 bases, and 3 bases lay outside the gene matches. The CDR3 is made up of 16 amino acids. CDR3 amino acids: CASSGLAGGLTDTQYF. The CDR3 DNA reads TGTGCCAGCTCAGGACTAGCGGGGGGACTCACAGATACGCAGTATTTT.